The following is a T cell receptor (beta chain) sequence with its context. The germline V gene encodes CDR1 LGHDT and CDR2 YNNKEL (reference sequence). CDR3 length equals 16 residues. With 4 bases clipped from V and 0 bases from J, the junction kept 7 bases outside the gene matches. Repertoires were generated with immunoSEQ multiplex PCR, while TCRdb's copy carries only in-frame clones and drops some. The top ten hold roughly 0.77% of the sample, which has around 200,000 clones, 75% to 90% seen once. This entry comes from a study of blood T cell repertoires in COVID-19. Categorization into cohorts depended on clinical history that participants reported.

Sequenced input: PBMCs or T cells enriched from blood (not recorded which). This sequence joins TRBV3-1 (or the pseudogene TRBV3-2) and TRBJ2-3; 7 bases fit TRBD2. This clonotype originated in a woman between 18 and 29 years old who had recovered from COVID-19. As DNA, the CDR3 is TGTGCCAGCAGCCCCCCCCTAGCGGAGAGCACAGATACGCAGTATTTT. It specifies CASSPPLAESTDTQYF.